This TCR beta chain was sequenced during a study of CD8 T cells in ankylosing spondylitis (TCRdb year 2017). Background for the entire study: T cell receptor beta repertoires were profiled in healthy donors and ankylosing spondylitis patients so that disease-linked TCR variants could be found. The full study cohort was made up of 25 ankylosing spondylitis patients and some 100 healthy donors. Samples of peripheral blood were taken, and for ankylosing spondylitis patients, synovial fluid was collected as well.

V was cut back by 1 base and J by 4 bases, leaving a gap of 12 bases between them. The CDR3, cysteine through phenylalanine, is 15 amino acids long. The kept DNA is CDR3 alone, 45 bases in frame from the first base. Taken from the germline V gene, the CDR1 and CDR2 loops are SNHLY and FYNNEI. TCRdb lists the instrument as Illumina HiSeq 2500. Quantitative 5'-RACE with molecular barcodes was the method used to prepare the TCR beta libraries. In the original analysis: A new computational method, built on a probabilistic model of VDJ rearrangement, was used to identify disease-linked TCR variants. Through fastp at Q25 and MiXCR, TCRdb rebuilt clones from the public reads, retaining in-frame beta chains. Rows with a matching CDR3 protein are joined into one entry that keeps the most common DNA and genes. These V and J calls derive from TCRdb rather than the authors' analysis. The sample contains approximately 300,000 distinct CDR3 sequences, 8% of them found a single time. The ten largest clonotypes hold roughly 15% of the sample.

Remarks on this clonotype: There is no known antigen for this receptor. Per-nucleotide qualities are absent, and no much larger clonotype sits a single base away.

On the study overall, not on this receptor specifically: The disease-linked clones had a CD8+ phenotype and were found at relatively low frequencies in peripheral blood. Some motif variants had previously been reported in the synovial fluid and blood of reactive arthritis patients, which suggests shared mechanisms of disease initiation. Significant enrichment of the disease-linked clones was reported in matched synovial fluid samples from ankylosing spondylitis patients. A TCR beta motif of several highly homologous amino acid variants appeared characteristic of blood from ankylosing spondylitis patients.

The chain uses TRBV2 and TRBJ2-3, with a tentative D gene TRBD1 over 5 matching bases. This TCR was recovered from a male donor with ankylosing spondylitis. Sequences were obtained from blood, either unsorted or a sorted T cell fraction (not recorded which). The CDR3 protein sequence reads: CASSEDYQGADTQYF. The DNA is TGTGCCAGCAGTGAAGACTACCAAGGGGCAGATACGCAGTATTTT.